This T cell receptor beta chain is drawn from a study of blood T cells in healthy people across ages. Total RNA, at least 5 micrograms per sample, was extracted from PBMCs. This clonotype was observed many times. Antigen unknown. After removal of 8 bases from V and 6 bases from J, the junction contained 6 bases not matched to a gene. CDR3 length: 14 residues. Germline CDR1 reads WSHSY; CDR2 reads SAAADI. Sample-barcoded 5' priming and a J-beta primer mix drove a second PCR of about 6 to 12 cycles. Per-sample output comprised a minimum of 2.5 million paired-end reads containing CDR3. Each CDR3 protein gets one entry after TCRdb re-called the 5' RACE reads with MiXCR. In the table there are more than 700,000 distinct CDR3 sequences, 46% of which are singletons. Regarding the study as a whole: In the absence of known donor CMV status, changes in expanded clonotypes were possibly confounded. Strongly correlated with naive T cell percentage was TCR beta diversity.

This receptor was identified in an elderly man in good health. The chain recombines TRBV10-2 with TRBJ2-1, with 11 bases aligning to TRBD2. The source material was blood. The CDR3 coding sequence is TGCGCCAGCCTCTCGACTAGCGGGGCCAATGAGCAGTTCTTC. Translation gives CASLSTSGANEQFF.